These 28 T cell receptor beta chains came from one sample sequenced in a study of cytomegalovirus exposure and HLA in healthy donors. PCR involved 60 Vbeta and 13 Jbeta primers. Profiling relied on immunoSEQ multiplex PCR, and the TCRdb table lists in-frame clones only, not all of them. The repertoire holds some 130,000 clones, approximately 85% seen once, with under 2% in the top ten. Sequencing input: PBMCs. These receptor sequences come from a boy between 5 and 17 years old in good health and CMV-seronegative.

The chain carries TRBV27 and TRBJ2-3; tentatively, D is TRBD1 (7 bases). V lost 6 bases, J lost 2 bases, and 9 bases lay in between. The CDR3 length is 13 residues. Per germline, CDR1 MNHEY and CDR2 SMNVEV (reference sequence). CDR3 sequence (DNA): TGTGCCAGCAGCAGGGGGGCCACAGATACGCAGTATTTT. This encodes CASSRGATDTQYF.

V gene TRBV4-3 combines with J gene TRBJ1-1; D gene unclear. Germline V gene lookup returns CDR1 LGHNA and CDR2 YSLEER. The length of the CDR3 is 13 residues. Trimming stripped 5 bases from V and 6 bases from J, with 13 bases between. CDR3 sequence: CASSASPRSEAFF. CDR3 nucleotide sequence: TGCGCCAGCAGCGCAAGCCCGCGTTCTGAAGCTTTCTTT.

For this clone: An end of the junction differs from the germline gene, which may be a read error. The V call is TRBV7-9, the J call TRBJ2-1, with a possible D match to TRBD2 (6 bases). Per germline, CDR1 SEHNR and CDR2 FQNEAQ (reference sequence). This CDR3 region has 12 residues. The CDR3 spells CSSSFGRDEQFF. The CDR3, as DNA: TGTTCCAGCAGCTTCGGGAGAGATGAGCAGTTCTTC.

J is TRBJ1-1 and V is TRBV5-5, with D perhaps matching TRBD1 (5 bases). With 4 bases removed from V and 4 bases from J, the gap between germline ends came to 14 bases. The CDR3 contains 14 residues. Germline CDR1 SGHKS, CDR2 YYEKEE (reference sequence). Here the CDR3 DNA reads TGTGCCAGCAGCCACCAGGGCGCGTTCACTGAAGCTTTCTTT. As protein: CASSHQGAFTEAFF.

The V call is TRBV19, the J call TRBJ1-2; possible D gene TRBD1, 5 bases. The CDR3 consists of 15 residues. CDR1 is LNHDA, CDR2 SQIVND, per germline (reference sequence). Trimming pared 6 bases from V and 6 bases from J, leaving 20 bases between. CDR3 in amino acids: CASRVTVSLANGYTF. In nucleotides, the CDR3 is TGTGCCAGTAGGGTGACAGTCTCCTTAGCAAATGGCTACACCTTC.

In this sample, this clone turned up a few times. The chain couples TRBV25-1 to TRBJ2-7, with 8 nucleotides matching TRBD2. This CDR3 is built from 13 residues. J was trimmed by 4 bases and V by 9 bases; bases with no gene match: 8. The V gene's germline CDR1 is MGHDK and CDR2 SYGVNS. The chain's CDR3 is CARNSGSAYEQYF. CDR3 coding DNA: TGTGCCAGGAACAGCGGGAGTGCGTACGAGCAGTACTTC.

V and J are TRBV4-1 and TRBJ2-6, with 9 bases that match TRBD1. The CDR3 covers 19 residues. CDR1 MGHRA and CDR2 YSYEKL come from the germline V gene. V shed 3 bases and J 2 bases; nucleotides not matched to a gene: 11. This CDR3 is CASSHAPGQGFPGANVLTF. Written as DNA, the CDR3 is TGCGCCAGCAGCCACGCCCCGGGACAGGGTTTCCCTGGGGCCAACGTCCTGACTTTC.

The chain has TRBV15 and TRBJ1-4; TRBD1 is a possible D gene (5 bases). CDR3 length: 16 residues. Germline loops: CDR1 LNHNV, CDR2 YYDKDF (reference sequence). Between the trimmed V and J ends, which lost 1 base and 8 bases, there was a span of 17 bases. The CDR3 DNA sequence: TGTGCCACCAGCAGAGGAACCGGGGGTTTGGAAGAAAAACTGTTTTTT. This translates into CATSRGTGGLEEKLFF. Based on the CDR3 plus reference TRBV15 and TRBJ1-4, the full variable domain is DAMVIQNPRYQVTQFGKPVTLSCSQTLNHNVMYWYQQKSSQAPKLLFHYYDKDFNNEADTPDNFQSRRPNTSFCFLDIRSPGLGDTAMYLCATSRGTGGLEEKLFFGSGTQLSVL.

This chain joins TRBV4-2 and TRBJ2-7; TRBD1 aligns across 7 bases. This CDR3 has 15 amino acids. Trimming took 4 bases from V and 6 from J; bases not matched to a gene: 12. Germline CDR1 reads LGHNA; CDR2 reads YNFKEQ. CDR3 nucleotide sequence: TGTGCCAGCAGCCTCTCGCGTGAGACAGGGCTCGAGCAGTACTTC. Translation: CASSLSRETGLEQYF.

The gene calls are TRBV27 and TRBJ1-1; the match to TRBD1 covers 9 bases. CDR1 is MNHEY, CDR2 SMNVEV, per germline (reference sequence). The trim removed 5 bases at V and 2 bases at J, leaving 9 bases unmatched. There are 16 residues in the CDR3. CDR3 loop: CASSPTYTGGNTEAFF. DNA for the CDR3: TGTGCCAGCAGTCCTACCTACACAGGGGGCAACACTGAAGCTTTCTTT.

The count of this clone is one. The V call is TRBV13, the J call TRBJ1-1; 8 bases agree with TRBD1. The CDR3 sequence is 16 residues long. In germline, CDR1 is PRHDT, CDR2 FYEKMQ (reference sequence). V lost 3 bases and J lost 4; bases outside the gene matches: 10. The CDR3, as DNA: TGTGCCAGCAGCTTCCCCTCAGGGGGCTGGATCACTGAAGCTTTCTTT. Its protein is CASSFPSGGWITEAFF.

This clone was recorded once. The CDR3 loop reads CASSPSGSKVDTQYF. DNA of the CDR3: TGTGCCAGCAGCCCTAGCGGGAGCAAGGTAGATACGCAGTATTTT. The J gene is TRBJ2-3, the V gene TRBV7-2, with 10 bases matching TRBD2. The CDR3 is made up of 15 amino acids. Trimming at V came to 5 bases and at J to 5 bases, leaving 7 bases not matched to a gene. CDR1 is SGHTA, CDR2 FQGNSA, per germline.

This chain uses TRBV4-1 with TRBJ1-2; 11 bases map to TRBD1. Germline values: CDR1 MGHRA, CDR2 YSYEKL. V lost 3 bases, J lost 8 bases, and 5 bases stayed unmatched. There are 14 residues in the CDR3. The CDR3 protein is CASSQEDRGRGYTF. The DNA of the CDR3 is TGCGCCAGCAGCCAGGAGGACAGGGGGCGAGGCTACACCTTC.

The V gene is TRBV12-5, the J gene TRBJ2-7, with 12 bases fitting TRBD1. The germline V gene encodes CDR1 LGHNT and CDR2 FRNRAP. The CDR3 has 18 residues. V lost 3 bases to trimming and J lost 2 bases; unmatched junction nucleotides: 11. The CDR3 nucleotides are TGTGCTAGTGGTTTCGGGCCCGGGGACAGGGGGCTACCCTACGAGCAGTACTTC. The encoded protein is CASGFGPGDRGLPYEQYF. Supplemented by reference TRBV12-5 and TRBJ2-7, the full variable domain reads DARVTQTPRHKVTEMGQEVTMRCQPILGHNTVFWYRQTMMQGLELLAYFRNRAPLDDSGMPKDRFSAEMPDATLATLKIQPSEPRDSAVYFCASGFGPGDRGLPYEQYFGPGTRLTVT.

The CDR3 loop is CASSQDLTNQETQYF. The CDR3 bases are TGTGCCAGCAGCCAAGATTTAACTAACCAAGAGACCCAGTACTTC. The rearrangement joins TRBV4-2 to TRBJ2-5, with no clear D. CDR1 is LGHNA, CDR2 YNFKEQ, per germline. The CDR3 has 15 amino acids. V was clipped by 0 bases and J by 0 bases, with 8 bases between them.

The V and J genes are TRBV10-3 and TRBJ2-7; D is undetermined. V was pared by 7 bases and J by 4 bases, with 14 bases between. Germline-derived CDR1 and CDR2 are ENHRY and SYGVKD. The CDR3 loop spans 13 amino acids. The CDR3 reads CAITNHPPYEQYF. The DNA of the CDR3 is TGTGCCATCACTAACCACCCCCCGTACGAGCAGTACTTC.

This clone was found a few times. The chain couples TRBV4-2 to TRBJ2-7; D is perhaps TRBD1 (6 bases). Germline values: CDR1 LGHNA, CDR2 YNFKEQ. Trimming took off 3 bases at V and 0 bases at J, with 12 bases between the two ends. CDR3 length: 15 residues. The CDR3 here is CASSQDSQVSYEQYF. CDR3 coding DNA: TGTGCCAGCAGCCAGGACAGCCAGGTCTCCTACGAGCAGTACTTC.

V is TRBV19 and J is TRBJ1-1; no clear D gene. There are 12 residues in the CDR3. The germline V gene encodes CDR1 LNHDA and CDR2 SQIVND (reference sequence). With 3 bases removed from V and 2 bases from J, the gap between germline ends came to 4 bases. The CDR3 bases are TGTGCCAGTAGTATTAGAAACACTGAAGCTTTCTTT. Amino acids: CASSIRNTEAFF.

This chain joins TRBV2 and TRBJ2-7, with 13 bases matching TRBD2. The J segment lost 3 bases and the V segment lost 2 bases, leaving 1 base of the junction unmatched. This CDR3 spans 15 amino acids. Germline V gives CDR1 SNHLY, CDR2 FYNNEI. Here the CDR3 DNA reads TGTGCCAGCAGTGAAAGGACTAGCGGGGGCTACGAGCAGTACTTC. Its translation: CASSERTSGGYEQYF.

The genes are TRBV5-1 and TRBJ1-1; 8 bases are shared with TRBD1. CDR3 length: 15 amino acids. With V trimmed by 0 bases and J by 1 base, 2 bases remained unmatched. The germline CDR1 and CDR2 sequences are SGHRS and YFSETQ. CDR3 sequence (DNA): TGCGCCAGCAGCTTGGACGGACAGGGGAACACTGAAGCTTTCTTT. Protein product: CASSLDGQGNTEAFF.

There are a few counts of this clone. The chain combines TRBV2 with TRBJ2-2, with D perhaps TRBD2 (7 bases). The V gene lost 4 bases and the J gene lost 2 bases, with 14 bases spanning the gap. CDR1 and CDR2 (germline): SNHLY, FYNNEI. The CDR3 covers 16 residues. The CDR3: CASSARGGGNTGELFF. As DNA, the CDR3 is TGTGCCAGCAGTGCAAGGGGGGGTGGCAACACCGGGGAGCTGTTTTTT.

The chain recombines TRBV6-5 with TRBJ1-6; D might be TRBD1 (6 bases). V dropped 6 bases and J dropped 1 base, with 10 bases sitting between them. Germline CDR1 MNHEY, CDR2 SVGAGI. The CDR3 runs 15 residues. CDR3 amino acids: CASSWQGSYNSPLHF. CDR3 DNA: TGTGCCAGCAGCTGGCAGGGGTCCTATAATTCACCCCTCCACTTT.

This clone appeared a few times. The gene calls are TRBV4-2 and TRBJ1-1; D is ambiguous. Germline CDR1 is LGHNA and CDR2 is YNFKEQ. V was shortened by 0 bases and J by 3 bases, with 14 bases between the two germline ends. CDR3 length: 16 amino acids. The CDR3 loop reads CASSQDGRTSYTEAFF. The CDR3 DNA sequence: TGTGCCAGCAGCCAAGATGGGAGGACCTCGTACACTGAAGCTTTCTTT.

The V and J genes are TRBV7-9 and TRBJ2-3, with 10 bases that match TRBD1. The CDR3 has 16 residues. Germline CDR1 is SEHNR and CDR2 is FQNEAQ (reference sequence). V shed 3 bases and J 5 bases; nucleotides not matched to a gene: 8. The chain's CDR3 is CASSFLTGGRLDTQYF. CDR3 nucleotides: TGTGCCAGCAGCTTTCTGACAGGGGGCCGTCTAGATACGCAGTATTTT.

J is TRBJ1-2 and V is TRBV7-9, with 11 bases that match TRBD1. Losses at the gene ends were 5 bases for V and 8 bases for J; bases not matched to a gene: 4. CDR3 size: 13 residues. Germline lookup yields CDR1 SEHNR and CDR2 FQNEAQ (reference sequence). CDR3 coding DNA: TGTGCCAGCAGCCAGGACAGGGGGCAGGGCTACACCTTC. Amino acid sequence: CASSQDRGQGYTF.

This chain uses TRBV7-6 with TRBJ2-7; 7 bases match TRBD1. CDR1 is SGHVS and CDR2 is FNYEAQ in the germline V gene. Germline trimming cut 5 bases from V and 7 bases from J; bases unmatched to any gene: 5. This CDR3 comprises 12 residues. CDR3 residues: CASSATGEEQYF. The CDR3 DNA follows: TGTGCCAGCAGCGCTACAGGGGAAGAGCAGTACTTC.

The chain joins TRBV10-3 to TRBJ2-1; 9 nucleotides agree with TRBD2. Germline-derived CDR1 and CDR2 are ENHRY and SYGVKD. This CDR3 is 18 amino acids long. The J segment lost 7 bases and the V segment lost 2 bases, leaving 15 bases of the junction unmatched. CDR3 region: CAISELPKVSGGGNEQFF. DNA of the CDR3: TGTGCCATCAGTGAGCTCCCTAAGGTTAGCGGGGGAGGAAATGAGCAGTTCTTC.

The V call is TRBV6-5, the J call TRBJ1-5; a possible D gene is TRBD1 (5 bases). Germline-derived CDR1 and CDR2 are MNHEY and SVGAGI. V lost 6 bases and J 3 bases, leaving 15 bases between the germline ends. The CDR3 runs 15 residues. CDR3 nucleotide sequence: TGTGCCAGCAGAGGGGCCCAAGCCCCCAATCAGCCCCAGCATTTT. As protein: CASRGAQAPNQPQHF.